A selection of T cell receptor beta chains follows, all from one sample in a study of control samples from healthy donors and cancer patients. Produced via immunoSEQ multiplex PCR; TCRdb's table is partial and in-frame only. Of 150,000 to 200,000 clones listed, 90% are singletons. Sequencing was performed on blood. The receptors originated from a woman aged 50 to 60 in good health. Each CDR3 is given with its conserved first and last residue.

cdr3_length j_call v_call cdr3_aa
16 TRBJ2-4 TRBV5-1 CASSLDGELAKNIQYF
16 TRBJ2-1 TRBV6-5 CASSYGLAGGFNEQFF
14 TRBJ2-4 TRBV6-4 CASRSDYLSGIQYF
14 TRBJ1-2 TRBV3-1/TRBV3-2 CASSPSRGSYGYTF
14 TRBJ1-1 TRBV9 CASSSGRRNTEAFF
13 TRBJ2-3 TRBV9 CASSATSTDTQYF
14 TRBJ1-1 TRBV5-6 CASSLAGGRTEAFF
17 TRBJ1-2 TRBV7-2 CASSLRHRDSGIYGYTF
13 TRBJ2-3 TRBV5-1 CASSLAGTDTQYF
14 TRBJ2-5 TRBV7-9 CASTFGGVQETQYF
12 TRBJ1-2 TRBV3-1/TRBV3-2 CASSLDRYGYTF
14 TRBJ2-6 TRBV27 CASSLTSGANVLTF
15 TRBJ1-5 TRBV7-3 CASSLRGTGDQPQHF
12 TRBJ2-1 TRBV5-1 CASSLVMGEQFF
14 TRBJ2-1 TRBV5-1 CASSRGEVDNEQFF
15 TRBJ2-2 TRBV7-9 CASSLSGHSTGELFF
14 TRBJ1-4 TRBV4-3 CASSQGQGNEKLFF
15 TRBJ1-5 TRBV19 CASSQDPRMRQPQHF
16 TRBJ2-1 TRBV7-9 CASSLRRGRAEGEQFF
13 TRBJ2-5 TRBV25-1 CASSALGKETQYF
16 TRBJ1-1 TRBV4-1 CASSPPVGHLNTEAFF
14 TRBJ2-5 TRBV5-1 CASSLGQYQETQYF
15 TRBJ2-7 TRBV9 CASSVAVGGYYEQYF
15 TRBJ2-1 TRBV28 CASSGGGSLGNEQFF
15 TRBJ2-7 TRBV28 CASSLFASGTYEQYF
13 TRBJ1-1 TRBV7-8 CASSRDMNTEAFF
13 TRBJ2-3 TRBV5-6 CASTWEHTDTQYF
13 TRBJ1-1 TRBV7-3 CASSSVTNTEAFF
15 TRBJ2-5 TRBV6-4 CASSQGAGGQETQYF